Below, 9 T cell receptor beta chains from the same sample are listed, as sequenced in a study of spatial heterogeneity in lung cancer. TCRdb redid the calling of the 5' RACE reads with MiXCR, one entry per CDR3 protein. This table holds about 92,000 distinct CDR3 sequences, over 9.5% found once. As for time point: sample taken at primary tumor resection. Unsorted whole RNA samples from tumor, nontumor lung or frozen PBMC were sequenced. The specimen was PBMCs, collected at surgery. The receptors were gathered from a male donor with early-stage non-small cell lung cancer.

The J gene is TRBJ2-4, the V gene TRBV2; D may be TRBD1 (6 bases). Germline assignment: CDR1 SNHLY and CDR2 FYNNEI. V was cut by 7 bases and J by 0 bases, with 10 bases left in between. This CDR3 has 14 residues. CDR3 sequence (DNA): TGTGCCAGCAACCAACAGGGAGCCAAAAACATTCAGTACTTC. Translated: CASNQQGAKNIQYF.

The chain recombines TRBV15 with TRBJ2-3; TRBD2 aligns across 13 bases. The length of the CDR3 is 18 residues. The germline gives CDR1 LNHNV, CDR2 YYDKDF (reference sequence). With V trimmed by 0 bases and J by 4 bases, 7 bases remained unmatched. The DNA for the CDR3 is TGTGCCACCAGCAGAGACCGAGGACTAGCGGGAGAGTCAGATACGCAGTATTTT. It translates to CATSRDRGLAGESDTQYF.

This chain joins TRBV5-4 and TRBJ2-5; 8 bases are a match to TRBD1. Germline trimming cut 9 bases from V and 2 bases from J; bases unmatched to any gene: 3. Germline assignment: CDR1 SGHNT and CDR2 YYREEE (reference sequence). This CDR3 spans 12 amino acids. The CDR3: CAIGTGQETQYF. CDR3 sequence (DNA): TGTGCCATCGGGACAGGACAAGAGACCCAGTACTTC.

For the CDR3, the DNA is TGCGCCAGCAGCCAAGATCTCCTAGCGGGGGGACTATACAATGAGCAGTTCTTC. This sequence encodes CASSQDLLAGGLYNEQFF. The gene calls are TRBV4-3 and TRBJ2-1; 11 bases agree with TRBD2. With 0 bases clipped from V and 4 bases from J, the junction kept 8 bases outside the gene matches. CDR1 is LGHNA and CDR2 is YSLEER in the germline V gene. The CDR3 runs to 18 residues.

This clonotype has more than one count but fewer than ten. This chain links TRBV5-1 with TRBJ2-1; TRBD1 matches 7 bases. V trimming: 4 bases; J trimming: 4 bases; junction bases outside the gene matches: 8. The CDR3 sequence is 15 residues long. Germline-derived CDR1 and CDR2 are SGHRS and YFSETQ. The CDR3 bases are TGCGCCAGCAGCCTAGGGACAGAGACTTACAATGAGCAGTTCTTC. Residues: CASSLGTETYNEQFF.

The DNA for the CDR3 is TGTGCCAGCATCGAACCGTCGGGGCCTGAAGCTTTCTTT. Translation gives CASIEPSGPEAFF. The chain is built from TRBV6-5 and TRBJ1-1, with a tentative D call TRBD1 (5 bases). Trimming removed 7 bases at V and 6 bases at J, with 15 bases between. Per germline, CDR1 MNHEY and CDR2 SVGAGI. The CDR3 is 13 residues long.

This clonotype was recorded a few times. The rearrangement uses TRBV20-1 and TRBJ2-1, with TRBD2 identical over 10 bases. Germline V CDR1 and CDR2: DFQATT, SNEGSKA (reference sequence). This CDR3 spans 17 amino acids. With 2 bases clipped from V and 3 bases from J, the junction kept 10 bases outside the gene matches. The DNA for the CDR3 is TGCAGTGCTAGACCCCGGTCGAGGACTAGCGGCTACAATGAGCAGTTCTTC. Translating gives CSARPRSRTSGYNEQFF.

This sequence joins TRBV6-1 and TRBJ2-3, with 10 bases fitting TRBD2. The CDR3 covers 15 residues. Germline V gene data show CDR1 as MNHNS and CDR2 as SASEGT. V lost 6 bases, J lost 3 bases, and 6 bases stayed unmatched. The CDR3 protein is CASRLAGGLTDTQYF. The CDR3 DNA reads TGTGCCAGCAGGTTAGCGGGAGGTTTAACAGATACGCAGTATTTT.

The chain employs TRBV30 and TRBJ2-3; 12 bases fit TRBD2. Germline V gene data show CDR1 as GTSNPN and CDR2 as SVGIG (reference sequence). This CDR3 contains 13 residues. V lost 3 bases and J lost 13; bases outside the gene matches: 8. The CDR3 sequence: CAWRLAGGLSKYF. CDR3 nucleotide sequence: TGTGCCTGGAGACTAGCGGGGGGCCTGTCCAAGTATTTT.